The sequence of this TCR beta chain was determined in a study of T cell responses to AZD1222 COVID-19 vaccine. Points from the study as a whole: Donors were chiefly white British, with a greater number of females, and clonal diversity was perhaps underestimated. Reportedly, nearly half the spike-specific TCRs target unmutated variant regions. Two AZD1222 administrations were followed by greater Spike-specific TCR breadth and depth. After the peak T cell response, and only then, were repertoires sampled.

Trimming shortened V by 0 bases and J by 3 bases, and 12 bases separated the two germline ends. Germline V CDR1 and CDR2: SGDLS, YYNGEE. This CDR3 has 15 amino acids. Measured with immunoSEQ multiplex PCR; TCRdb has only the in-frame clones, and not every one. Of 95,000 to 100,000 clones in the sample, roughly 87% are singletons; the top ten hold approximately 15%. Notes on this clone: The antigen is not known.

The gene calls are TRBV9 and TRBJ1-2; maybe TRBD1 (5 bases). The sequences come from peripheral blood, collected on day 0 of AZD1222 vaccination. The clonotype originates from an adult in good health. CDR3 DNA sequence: TGTGCCAGCAGCGTAGATCCGGGACTTGACTATGGCTACACCTTC. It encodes CASSVDPGLDYGYTF.